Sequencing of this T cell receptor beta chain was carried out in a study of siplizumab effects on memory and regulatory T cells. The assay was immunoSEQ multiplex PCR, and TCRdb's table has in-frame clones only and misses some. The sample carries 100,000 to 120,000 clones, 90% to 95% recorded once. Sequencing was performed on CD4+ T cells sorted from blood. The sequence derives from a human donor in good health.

The CDR3 is CASSPGSPGNTIYF. CDR3 coding DNA: TGTGCCAGCTCACCCGGGAGTCCGGGGAACACCATATATTTT. The chain is built from TRBV18 and TRBJ1-3, with D hard to call. Between the trimmed V and J ends, which lost 3 bases and 7 bases, there was a span of 13 bases. CDR1 and CDR2 (germline): KGHSH, LQKENI. The CDR3 sequence is 14 residues long.